This T cell receptor beta chain was identified in a study of CD8 T cells in ankylosing spondylitis. Study outcomes and limitations: Within ankylosing spondylitis blood, a TCR beta motif made up of eight highly homologous variants appeared to be characteristic. Disease-associated clones were reportedly significantly overrepresented in matched ankylosing spondylitis synovial fluid.

Germline V CDR1 and CDR2: SGHRS, YFSETQ. CDR3 length: 17 residues. The J segment lost 6 bases and the V segment lost 0 bases, leaving 11 bases of the junction unmatched. A single record per CDR3 protein comes from TCRdb applying MiXCR to the 5' RACE reads. The sample lists under 550,000 distinct CDR3 sequences, about 25% occurring once. For this clonotype: The antigen is not known.

This receptor was taken from a male donor with ankylosing spondylitis. Sequencing was performed on blood, either unsorted or a sorted T cell fraction (not recorded which). The chain uses TRBV5-1 and TRBJ2-1; 8 bases map to TRBD2. The CDR3 is CASSLEISGSSSNEQFF. CDR3 in DNA: TGCGCCAGCAGCTTGGAAATAAGCGGGAGTTCTAGCAATGAGCAGTTCTTC.